The next 23 T cell receptor beta chains were all read from a single sample in a study of cytomegalovirus exposure and HLA in healthy donors. 13 Jbeta primers and 60 Vbeta primers were used for the PCR. Only in-frame clones appear in the TCRdb table, and some are missing; sequencing was by immunoSEQ multiplex PCR. The data contain some 190,000 clones, roughly 80% of them singletons. The material sequenced was PBMCs. Receptors originate from a woman aged 25-40 years in good health and CMV-seropositive.

This rearrangement joins TRBV2 to TRBJ2-7, with TRBD2 matching 8 bases. Trimming at V came to 1 base and at J to 4 bases, leaving 9 bases not matched to a gene. The CDR3 loop spans 16 amino acids. In germline, CDR1 is SNHLY, CDR2 FYNNEI. CDR3 sequence (DNA): TGTGCCAGCAGTGAAGGGCGGGAGGCCCTTTCGTACGAGCAGTACTTC. Protein sequence: CASSEGREALSYEQYF.

The rearrangement joins TRBV7-9 to TRBJ1-2; D is uncertain. With 3 bases removed from V and 2 bases from J, the gap between germline ends came to 16 bases. This CDR3 is built from 16 residues. The germline CDR1 and CDR2 sequences are SEHNR and FQNEAQ (reference sequence). CDR3 coding DNA: TGTGCCAGCAGCTTCTCCCGGGTTCCGGCGAACTATGGCTACACCTTC. Its translation is CASSFSRVPANYGYTF.

V gene TRBV5-5 combines with J gene TRBJ2-7; D gene uncertain. CDR1 and CDR2 from the germline V gene are SGHKS and YYEKEE (reference sequence). V was cut by 3 bases and J by 3 bases, with 7 bases left in between. There are 12 residues in the CDR3. The CDR3 DNA follows: TGTGCCAGCAGCTCGTCTATCTACGAGCAGTACTTC. Its protein product is CASSSSIYEQYF.

The V and J genes are TRBV19 and TRBJ2-7, with D perhaps matching TRBD1 (5 bases). The CDR3 is 17 amino acids. Germline CDR1 reads LNHDA; CDR2 reads SQIVND (reference sequence). V dropped 7 bases and J dropped 2 bases, with 24 bases sitting between them. CDR3 protein: CASTISRRQLLTYEQYF. CDR3 coding DNA: TGTGCCAGTACGATATCCCGAAGACAGCTATTAACCTACGAGCAGTACTTC.

V gene TRBV29-1 combines with J gene TRBJ2-3, with 15 nucleotides matching TRBD2. CDR1 and CDR2 (germline): SQVTM, ANQGSEA. The CDR3 is 18 amino acids. V lost 5 bases and J lost 4; bases outside the gene matches: 13. The CDR3 DNA reads TGCAGCGTTCCTCCGGGACTAGCGGGGGGAGGGGGGCCAGATACGCAGTATTTT. This translates into CSVPPGLAGGGGPDTQYF.

The chain uses TRBV4-3 and TRBJ2-1; D possibly corresponds to TRBD2 (5 bases). Per germline, CDR1 LGHNA and CDR2 YSLEER. This CDR3 contains 16 residues. V lost 1 base and J lost 0, with 10 bases in between. The CDR3 DNA reads as TGCGCCAGCAGCCAAGGGGGAGTTAGCTCCTACAATGAGCAGTTCTTC. Translation: CASSQGGVSSYNEQFF.

The chain combines TRBV6-6 with TRBJ1-2; the match to TRBD1 covers 12 bases. The CDR3 contains 15 residues. CDR1 is MNHNY, CDR2 SVGAGI, per germline (reference sequence). The junction had 4 bases not matched to a gene; V was cut back by 5 bases and J by 3 bases. The CDR3 region is CASSNRDRGHYGYTF. The CDR3 DNA reads TGTGCCAGCAGTAACCGGGACAGGGGGCACTATGGCTACACCTTC.

The rearrangement links TRBV5-1 to TRBJ1-1; 7 bases align to TRBD1. After removal of 7 bases from V and 4 bases from J, the junction contained 10 bases not matched to a gene. The germline V gene encodes CDR1 SGHRS and CDR2 YFSETQ. The CDR3 is 14 residues long. The CDR3 sequence: CASRLLGQFTEAFF. The CDR3 DNA reads TGCGCCAGCCGCCTCCTGGGACAGTTCACTGAAGCTTTCTTT.

V and J are TRBV5-4 and TRBJ2-1; a possible D gene is TRBD2 (5 bases). With 1 base removed from V and 12 bases from J, the gap between germline ends came to 20 bases. Germline values: CDR1 SGHNT, CDR2 YYREEE (reference sequence). The CDR3 contains 15 residues. CDR3 sequence (DNA): TGTGCCAGCAGCTTGACCCCCGCTAGCCTCCATACGCAGTTCTTC. This sequence encodes CASSLTPASLHTQFF.

This clone was seen a handful of times. Additional DNA sequences in this sample encode the identical CDR3. The chain carries TRBV7-7 and TRBJ2-5; D is uncertain. CDR3 length: 11 amino acids. Germline values: CDR1 SSHAT, CDR2 FNYEAQ (reference sequence). Trimming cost V 4 bases and J 4 bases, with 4 bases left between them. The CDR3, as DNA: TGTGCCAGCAGCTCGGGAGAGACCCAGTACTTC. Translation gives CASSSGETQYF.

The chain is built from TRBV2 and TRBJ1-5; TRBD1 agrees at 11 bases. CDR1 is SNHLY, CDR2 FYNNEI, per germline. Trimming removed 6 bases from V and 7 bases from J; junction bases left unmatched: 5. The CDR3 consists of 14 residues. The CDR3 here is CASRGQGEYQPQHF. CDR3 bases: TGTGCCAGCAGGGGACAGGGGGAATACCAGCCCCAGCATTTT.

For the CDR3, the DNA is TGTGCCAGCAGCCTCTCCTTAGCGGGGGGAGATACGCAGTATTTT. Its protein product is CASSLSLAGGDTQYF. V gene TRBV11-2 combines with J gene TRBJ2-3; 10 bases are shared with TRBD2. This CDR3 contains 15 residues. V shed 5 bases, J shed 5 bases, and the junction held 7 bases outside the gene matches. Germline CDR1 SGHAT, CDR2 FQNNGV.

This chain connects TRBV27 to TRBJ1-5; D is ambiguous. V dropped 6 bases and J dropped 1 base, with 13 bases sitting between them. Germline CDR1 reads MNHEY; CDR2 reads SMNVEV (reference sequence). The CDR3 runs to 15 residues. The CDR3 sequence is CASSQNSGSNQPQHF. CDR3 DNA sequence: TGTGCCAGCAGCCAAAACAGTGGAAGCAATCAGCCCCAGCATTTT.

The chain combines TRBV25-1 with TRBJ1-1, with D unresolved. V dropped 6 bases and J dropped 1 base, with 9 bases sitting between them. Germline V lookup: CDR1 MGHDK, CDR2 SYGVNS. The CDR3 spans 13 residues. The CDR3 DNA reads as TGTGCCAGCAGCGGAGAGCCGAACACTGAAGCTTTCTTT. As protein: CASSGEPNTEAFF.

The V call is TRBV9, the J call TRBJ2-3; D remains ambiguous. The CDR3 totals 14 residues. Looked up from germline, CDR1 is SGDLS and CDR2 is YYNGEE. V dropped 2 bases and J dropped 0 bases, with 7 bases sitting between them. This chain's CDR3 is CASSVFYSTDTQYF. Here the CDR3 DNA reads TGTGCCAGCAGCGTCTTTTATAGCACAGATACGCAGTATTTT.

The genes are TRBV5-1 and TRBJ1-2; 9 bases map to TRBD1. The ends lost 4 bases at V and 3 bases at J; junction bases unmatched: 10. Per the germline V gene, CDR1 is SGHRS and CDR2 is YFSETQ. The CDR3 covers 16 residues. The CDR3 is CASSAAGTGGHYGYTF. The DNA for the CDR3 is TGCGCCAGCAGCGCGGCCGGAACAGGGGGCCACTATGGCTACACCTTC.

This chain links TRBV6-5 with TRBJ1-6, with 9 bases identical to TRBD1. V shed 5 bases, J shed 10 bases, and the junction held 9 bases outside the gene matches. The germline V gene encodes CDR1 MNHEY and CDR2 SVGAGI. The CDR3 loop spans 15 amino acids. The CDR3, as DNA: TGTGCCAGCAGTCAAAAACAGGGGGCATACTCACCCCTCCACTTT. The encoded protein is CASSQKQGAYSPLHF.

This chain connects TRBV5-1 to TRBJ1-1; maybe TRBD1 (5 bases). Per germline, CDR1 SGHRS and CDR2 YFSETQ. The CDR3 loop spans 14 amino acids. Trimming removed 4 bases at V and 0 bases at J, with 10 bases between. CDR3 DNA sequence: TGCGCCAGCAGCCCCCTGACAGTGAACACTGAAGCTTTCTTT. This gives the protein CASSPLTVNTEAFF.

The chain uses TRBV11-3 and TRBJ2-3; TRBD2 is a possible D gene (5 bases). V was clipped by 5 bases and J by 2 bases, with 11 bases between them. The V gene's germline CDR1 is SGHNT and CDR2 YENEEA. This CDR3 is 14 amino acids long. CDR3 bases: TGTGCCAGCAGCCCGAGGACTCTCACAGATACGCAGTATTTT. Amino acid sequence: CASSPRTLTDTQYF. The full variable domain, with the rest looked up from reference TRBV11-3 and TRBJ2-3, is EAGVVQSPRYKIIEKKQPVAFWCNPISGHNTLYWYLQNLGQGPELLIRYENEEAVDDSQLPKDRFSAERLKGVDSTLKIQPAELGDSAVYLCASSPRTLTDTQYFGPGTRLTVL.

The V and J genes are TRBV6-4 and TRBJ1-4; D not resolved. Germline V gene sequence: CDR1 MRHNA, CDR2 SNTAGT. The CDR3 has 14 residues. The CDR3 sequence: CARRTESDNEKLFF. Here the CDR3 DNA reads TGTGCTAGGAGGACGGAAAGTGATAATGAAAAACTGTTTTTT.

Comment on this clone: A read error may produce the germline difference seen at one junction end. This CDR3 reads CASSLAQLDEQYF. In nucleotides, the CDR3 is TGTGCCAGCAGCCTAGCCCAACTAGACGAGCAGTACTTC. The rearrangement uses TRBV7-6 and TRBJ2-7, with a possible D match to TRBD2 (5 bases). Germline V CDR1 and CDR2: SGHVS, FNYEAQ. The length of the CDR3 is 13 residues.

This CDR3 reads CASSTKTSQETQYF. CDR3 in DNA: TGTGCCAGCAGCACCAAGACTAGCCAAGAGACCCAGTACTTC. This rearrangement joins TRBV7-8 to TRBJ2-5; possibly TRBD2 for D (6 bases). Germline values: CDR1 SGHVS, CDR2 FQNEAQ. Trimming shortened V by 5 bases and J by 1 base, and 11 bases separated the two germline ends. The CDR3 has 14 amino acids.

V is TRBV27 and J is TRBJ2-7; D may be TRBD1 (6 bases). CDR3 length: 12 residues. Per the germline V gene, CDR1 is MNHEY and CDR2 is SMNVEV (reference sequence). Trimming stripped 6 bases from V and 6 bases from J, with 12 bases between. CDR3 bases: TGTGCCAGCAGGACAGGTGGGAGCGAGCAGTACTTC. This translates into CASRTGGSEQYF.